These 5 T cell receptor beta chains were all obtained from the same sample, sequenced in a study of shared clonotypes between healthy human individuals. Assay: immunoSEQ multiplex PCR; the TCRdb copy retains only in-frame clones and omits some. The data contain millions of clones, roughly 93% of them seen just once; the ten biggest clones take up under 0.45%. The sequencing sample was made of naive CD4+ T cells from PBMCs. Described subset: CD45RA+ positively selected. Source of these receptors: a man between 18 and 29 years old in good health. Some clones in this sample may be carry-over from other donors' samples.

The chain couples TRBV4-2 to TRBJ2-5; D is undetermined. Looked up from germline, CDR1 is LGHNA and CDR2 is YNFKEQ. The CDR3 contains 16 residues. V was shortened by 1 base and J by 1 base, with 13 bases between the two germline ends. CDR3 DNA sequence: TGTGCCAGCAGCCAAGGTCAGACCCGATTCCAAGAGACCCAGTACTTC. This encodes CASSQGQTRFQETQYF.

The V call is TRBV5-4, the J call TRBJ2-7, with 9 nucleotides matching TRBD1. V dropped 0 bases and J dropped 5; count of bases not matched to a gene: 9. The CDR3 sequence is 16 residues long. Germline values: CDR1 SGHNT, CDR2 YYREEE (reference sequence). The CDR3 here is CASSLVMGTGSHEQYF. CDR3 coding DNA: TGTGCCAGCAGCTTGGTTATGGGGACAGGGTCCCACGAGCAGTACTTC.

This chain connects TRBV7-6 to TRBJ2-1; the D gene could be TRBD1 or TRBD2 (6 bases each). The ends were cut back, 3 bases at V and 9 bases at J, with 15 bases in the middle. CDR1 is SGHVS, CDR2 FNYEAQ, per germline. This CDR3 has 14 amino acids. DNA for the CDR3: TGTGCCAGCAGCTTTCGGAGGGGGGCTGGTGAGCAGTTCTTC. Translation: CASSFRRGAGEQFF.

The chain has TRBV5-1 and TRBJ1-1, with D perhaps TRBD1 (6 bases). V gave up 0 bases and J gave up 3 bases, with 15 bases separating them. Germline CDR1 is SGHRS and CDR2 is YFSETQ. The CDR3 is 16 amino acids. For the CDR3, the DNA is TGCGCCAGCAGCTTGGATAAACCCGGGGGCTACACTGAAGCTTTCTTT. This sequence encodes CASSLDKPGGYTEAFF. Drawing the rest from reference TRBV5-1 and TRBJ1-1, the complete variable domain is KAGVTQTPRYLIKTRGQQVTLSCSPISGHRSVSWYQQTPGQGLQFLFEYFSETQRNKGNFPGRFSGRQFSNSRSEMNVSTLELGDSALYLCASSLDKPGGYTEAFFGQGTRLTVV.

The chain joins TRBV6-6 to TRBJ1-1; tentative D call: TRBD1 (5 bases). Trimming took off 2 bases at V and 10 bases at J, with 23 bases between the two ends. CDR1 and CDR2 (germline): MNHNY, SVGAGI (reference sequence). The CDR3 runs 16 residues. The CDR3 DNA reads as TGTGCCAGCAGTTACAGGGGATTGAGGGAAGGGCTTGGAGCTTTCTTT. Translating it yields CASSYRGLREGLGAFF.